The 5 T cell receptor beta chains given below trace back to one sample, sequenced in a study of identical twins. MiXCR was run by TCRdb on the 5' RACE reads, yielding one entry per CDR3 protein. The table has some 500,000 distinct CDR3 sequences, roughly an eighth seen once; the top ten hold approximately 0.98%. These data were likewise used in another study, on yellow fever vaccine responses in identical twins.

Material for sequencing was CD4+ T cells sorted from blood. The source is a woman aged 18-30 years in good health.

This clonotype occurred many times. V and J are TRBV6-1 and TRBJ2-3, with TRBD2 as a possible D gene (5 bases). The CDR3 sequence is 13 residues long. The germline CDR1 and CDR2 sequences are MNHNS and SASEGT. Trimming removed 6 bases at V and 6 bases at J, with 13 bases between. DNA for the CDR3: TGTGCCAGCAGCATCCTGGGCGGGGATACGCAGTATTTT. Translated, it gives CASSILGGDTQYF.

The gene calls are TRBV27 and TRBJ2-1, with TRBD1 as a possible D gene (5 bases). The CDR3 is 15 amino acids. V was cut by 4 bases and J by 8 bases, with 18 bases left in between. The germline gives CDR1 MNHEY, CDR2 SMNVEV (reference sequence). CDR3 coding DNA: TGTGCCAGCAGTTACGCCTATCCAGGGTCCGATGAGCAGTTCTTC. Amino acid sequence: CASSYAYPGSDEQFF.

This clonotype was observed a few times. This chain links TRBV6-5 with TRBJ1-1, with D possibly being TRBD1 (6 bases). With 0 bases removed from V and 5 bases from J, the gap between germline ends came to 16 bases. Germline-derived CDR1 and CDR2 are MNHEY and SVGAGI. This CDR3 comprises 16 residues. Here the CDR3 reads CASSYSQKGGRTEAFF. The DNA of the CDR3 is TGTGCCAGCAGTTACTCGCAAAAGGGGGGGCGGACTGAAGCTTTCTTT.

This clonotype was picked up a small number of times. This chain uses TRBV12-3 or TRBV12-4 with TRBJ1-4, with TRBD1 as a possible D gene (5 bases). The CDR3 extends over 13 amino acids. V lost 5 bases and J 11 bases, leaving 15 bases between the germline ends. For the CDR3, the DNA is TGTGCCAGCAGTCCGAAGATAGAGGGGAAACTGTTTTTT. Encoded protein: CASSPKIEGKLFF.

CDR3 residues: CASSVGPGGGTGELFF. The DNA for the CDR3 is TGTGCCAGCAGCGTAGGCCCAGGGGGCGGGACCGGGGAGCTGTTTTTT. The V and J genes are TRBV9 and TRBJ2-2, with 8 nucleotides matching TRBD1. Germline CDR1 is SGDLS and CDR2 is YYNGEE. The CDR3 has 16 residues. V lost 0 bases and J lost 5; bases outside the gene matches: 6.